This T cell receptor beta chain was sequenced for a study of blood T cells in healthy people across ages. Germline CDR1 is PRHDT and CDR2 is FYEKMQ (reference sequence). V gave up 5 bases and J gave up 5 bases; unmatched junction bases: 3. This CDR3 has 14 residues. A J-beta primer mix and a sample-barcoded 5' primer were used in a second PCR of roughly 7 to 12 cycles. Template switching added a 12-random-nucleotide identifier to every cDNA molecule. Using its own MiXCR run on the 5' RACE reads, TCRdb lists one record per CDR3 protein. The sample includes around 900,000 distinct CDR3 sequences, around 54% of them seen just once.

Sequences were obtained from blood. The TCR originated in a woman aged 60-75 years in good health. The J gene is TRBJ2-5, the V gene TRBV13; 12 positions match TRBD2. CDR3 in DNA: TGTGCCAGCAGCACGACTAGCGGGAGTGAGACCCAGTACTTC. Its protein is CASSTTSGSETQYF. The full variable domain, rest sourced from reference TRBV13 and TRBJ2-5, is AAGVIQSPRHLIKEKRETATLKCYPIPRHDTVYWYQQGPGQDPQFLISFYEKMQSDKGSIPDRFSAQQFSDYHSELNMSSLELGDSALYFCASSTTSGSETQYFGPGTRLLVL.